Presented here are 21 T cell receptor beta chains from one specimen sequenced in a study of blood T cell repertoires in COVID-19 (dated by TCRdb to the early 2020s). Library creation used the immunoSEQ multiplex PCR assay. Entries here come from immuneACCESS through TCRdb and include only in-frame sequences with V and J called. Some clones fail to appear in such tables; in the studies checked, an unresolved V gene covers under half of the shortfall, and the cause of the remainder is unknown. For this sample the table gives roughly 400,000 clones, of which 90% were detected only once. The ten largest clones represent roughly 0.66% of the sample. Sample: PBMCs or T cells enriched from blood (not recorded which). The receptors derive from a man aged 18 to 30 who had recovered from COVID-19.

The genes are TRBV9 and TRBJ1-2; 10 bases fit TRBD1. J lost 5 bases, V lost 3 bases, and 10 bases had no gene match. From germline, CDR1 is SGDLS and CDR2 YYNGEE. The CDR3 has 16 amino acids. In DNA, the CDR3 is TGTGCCAGCAGCGCAACACCGGGACAGGGGAAATATGGCTACACCTTC. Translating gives CASSATPGQGKYGYTF.

In nucleotides, the CDR3 is TGCGCCAGCAGCAAGGACTCTTCCGGGTGGGATGGCTACACCTTC. Its protein product is CASSKDSSGWDGYTF. The V gene is TRBV5-1, the J gene TRBJ1-2; D gene uncertain. Trimming stripped 4 bases from V and 6 bases from J, with 19 bases between. CDR3 length: 15 amino acids. Germline assignment: CDR1 SGHRS and CDR2 YFSETQ.

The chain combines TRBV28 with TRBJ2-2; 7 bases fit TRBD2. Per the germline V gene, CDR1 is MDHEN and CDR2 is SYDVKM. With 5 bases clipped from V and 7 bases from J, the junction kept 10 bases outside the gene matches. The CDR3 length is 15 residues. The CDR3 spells CASSIPAGMGGELFF. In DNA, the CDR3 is TGTGCCAGCAGTATCCCAGCGGGGATGGGCGGGGAGCTGTTTTTT.

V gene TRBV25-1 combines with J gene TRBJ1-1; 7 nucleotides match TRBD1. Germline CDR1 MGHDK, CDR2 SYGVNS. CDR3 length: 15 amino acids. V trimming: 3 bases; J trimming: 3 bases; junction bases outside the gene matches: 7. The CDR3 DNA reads TGTGCCAGCAGTGAGCTTAGGGGGCCGGACACTGAAGCTTTCTTT. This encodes CASSELRGPDTEAFF. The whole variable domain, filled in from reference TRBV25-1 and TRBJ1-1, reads EADIYQTPRYLVIGTGKKITLECSQTMGHDKMYWYQQDPGMELHLIHYSYGVNSTEKGDLSSESTVSRIRTEHFPLTLESARPSHTSQYLCASSELRGPDTEAFFGQGTRLTVV.

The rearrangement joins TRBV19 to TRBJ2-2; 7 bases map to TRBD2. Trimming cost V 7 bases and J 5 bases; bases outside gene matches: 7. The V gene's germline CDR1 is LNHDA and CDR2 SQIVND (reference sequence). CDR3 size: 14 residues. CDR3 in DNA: TGTGCCAGTATCCGGGGGAGGGATACCGGGGAGCTGTTTTTT. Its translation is CASIRGRDTGELFF.

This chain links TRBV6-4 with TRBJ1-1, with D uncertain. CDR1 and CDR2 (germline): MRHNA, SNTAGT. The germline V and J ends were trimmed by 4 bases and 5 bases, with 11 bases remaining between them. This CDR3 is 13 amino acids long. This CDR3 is CASSGTSGTEAFF. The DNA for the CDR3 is TGTGCCAGCAGTGGGACCTCGGGAACTGAAGCTTTCTTT.

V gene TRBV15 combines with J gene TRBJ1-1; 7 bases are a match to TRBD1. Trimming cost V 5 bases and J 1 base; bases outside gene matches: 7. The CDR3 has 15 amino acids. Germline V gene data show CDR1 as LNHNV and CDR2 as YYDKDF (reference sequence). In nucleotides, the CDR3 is TGTGCCACCAGCCGAGGGGACAGTTCGAACACTGAAGCTTTCTTT. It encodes CATSRGDSSNTEAFF.

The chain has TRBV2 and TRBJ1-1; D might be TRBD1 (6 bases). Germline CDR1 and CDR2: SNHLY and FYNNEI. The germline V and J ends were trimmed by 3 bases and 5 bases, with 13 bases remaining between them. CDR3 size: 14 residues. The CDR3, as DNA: TGTGCCAGCAGTGATAAGGGGGTTAGGACTGAAGCTTTCTTT. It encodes CASSDKGVRTEAFF.

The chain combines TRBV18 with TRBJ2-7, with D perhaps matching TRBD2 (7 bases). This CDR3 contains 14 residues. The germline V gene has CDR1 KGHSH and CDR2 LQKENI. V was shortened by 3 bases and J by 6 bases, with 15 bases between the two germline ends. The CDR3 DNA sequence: TGTGCCAGCTCACCCGGAGGGGGAGGGGCCGAGCAGTACTTC. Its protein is CASSPGGGGAEQYF.

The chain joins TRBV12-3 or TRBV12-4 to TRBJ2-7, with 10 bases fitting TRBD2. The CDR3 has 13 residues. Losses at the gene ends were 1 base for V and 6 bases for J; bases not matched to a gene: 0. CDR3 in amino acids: CASSLGLAGEQYF. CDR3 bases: TGTGCCAGCAGTTTAGGACTAGCGGGCGAGCAGTACTTC.

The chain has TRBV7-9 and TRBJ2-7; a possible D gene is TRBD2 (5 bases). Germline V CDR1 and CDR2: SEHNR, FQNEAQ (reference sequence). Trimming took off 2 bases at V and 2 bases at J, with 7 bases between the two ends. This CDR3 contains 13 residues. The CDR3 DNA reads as TGTGCCAGCAGCTTAATCGGGACCTACGAGCAGTACTTC. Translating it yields CASSLIGTYEQYF. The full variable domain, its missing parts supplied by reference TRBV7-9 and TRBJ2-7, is DTGVSQNPRHKITKRGQNVTFRCDPISEHNRLYWYRQTLGQGPEFLTYFQNEAQLEKSRLLSDRFSAERPKGSFSTLEIQRTEQGDSAMYLCASSLIGTYEQYFGPGTRLTVT.

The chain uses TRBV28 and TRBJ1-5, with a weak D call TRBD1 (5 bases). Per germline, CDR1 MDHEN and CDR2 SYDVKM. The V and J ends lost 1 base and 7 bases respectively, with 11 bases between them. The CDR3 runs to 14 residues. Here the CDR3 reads CASSLFGGEQPQHF. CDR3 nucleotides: TGTGCCAGCAGTTTATTCGGGGGGGAGCAGCCCCAGCATTTT. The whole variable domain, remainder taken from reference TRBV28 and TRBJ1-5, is DVKVTQSSRYLVKRTGEKVFLECVQDMDHENMFWYRQDPGLGLRLIYFSYDVKMKEKGDIPEGYSVSREKKERFSLILESASTNQTSMYLCASSLFGGEQPQHFGDGTRLSIL.

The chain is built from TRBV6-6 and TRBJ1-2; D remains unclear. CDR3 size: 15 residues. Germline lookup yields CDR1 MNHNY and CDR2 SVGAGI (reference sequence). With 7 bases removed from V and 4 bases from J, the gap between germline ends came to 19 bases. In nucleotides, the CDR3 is TGTGCCAGCATTCCCGGCGGTGAGATAGTCTATGGCTACACCTTC. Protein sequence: CASIPGGEIVYGYTF.

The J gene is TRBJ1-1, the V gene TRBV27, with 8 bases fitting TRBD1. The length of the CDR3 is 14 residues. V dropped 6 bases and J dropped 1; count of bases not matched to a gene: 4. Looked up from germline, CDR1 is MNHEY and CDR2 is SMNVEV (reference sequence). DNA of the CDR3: TGTGCCAGCAGCCTGACAGGGGCGAACACTGAAGCTTTCTTT. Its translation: CASSLTGANTEAFF.

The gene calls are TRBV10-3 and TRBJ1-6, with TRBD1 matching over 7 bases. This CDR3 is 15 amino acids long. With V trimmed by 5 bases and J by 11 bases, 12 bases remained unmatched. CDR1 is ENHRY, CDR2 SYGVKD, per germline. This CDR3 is CAISTREGQATPLHF. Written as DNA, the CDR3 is TGTGCCATCAGTACCCGGGAAGGACAGGCAACACCCCTCCACTTT.

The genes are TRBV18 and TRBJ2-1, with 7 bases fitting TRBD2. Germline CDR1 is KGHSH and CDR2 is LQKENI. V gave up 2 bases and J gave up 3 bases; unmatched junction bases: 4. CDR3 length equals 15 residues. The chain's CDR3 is CASSPVVAGYNEQFF. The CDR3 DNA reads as TGTGCCAGCTCACCAGTAGTAGCGGGCTACAATGAGCAGTTCTTC.

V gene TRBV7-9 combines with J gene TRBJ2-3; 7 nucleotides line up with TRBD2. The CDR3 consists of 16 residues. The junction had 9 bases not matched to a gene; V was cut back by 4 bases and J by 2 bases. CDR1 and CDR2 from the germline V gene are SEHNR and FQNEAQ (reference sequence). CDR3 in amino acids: CASSSTREAYTDTQYF. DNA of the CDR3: TGTGCCAGCAGCTCGACACGGGAGGCCTACACAGATACGCAGTATTTT.

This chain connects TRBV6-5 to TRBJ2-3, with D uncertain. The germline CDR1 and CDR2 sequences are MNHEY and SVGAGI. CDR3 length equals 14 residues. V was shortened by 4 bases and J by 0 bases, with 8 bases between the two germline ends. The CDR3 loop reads CASSSSPSTDTQYF. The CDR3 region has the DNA TGTGCCAGCAGTTCCAGTCCTAGCACAGATACGCAGTATTTT.

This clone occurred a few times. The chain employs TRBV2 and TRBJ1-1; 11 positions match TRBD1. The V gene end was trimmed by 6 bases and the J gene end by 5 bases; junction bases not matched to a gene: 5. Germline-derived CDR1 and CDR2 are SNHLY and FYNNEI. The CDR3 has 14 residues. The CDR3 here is CASSGTGGTTEAFF. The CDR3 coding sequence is TGTGCCAGCAGCGGGACAGGGGGTACGACTGAAGCTTTCTTT.

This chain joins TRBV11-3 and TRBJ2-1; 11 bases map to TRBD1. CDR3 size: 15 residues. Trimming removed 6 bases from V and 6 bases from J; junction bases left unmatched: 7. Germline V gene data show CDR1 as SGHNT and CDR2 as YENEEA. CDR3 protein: CASRKGQGVLNEQFF. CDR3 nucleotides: TGTGCCAGCAGAAAGGGACAGGGGGTCCTCAATGAGCAGTTCTTC. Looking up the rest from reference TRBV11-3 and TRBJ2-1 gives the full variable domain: EAGVVQSPRYKIIEKKQPVAFWCNPISGHNTLYWYLQNLGQGPELLIRYENEEAVDDSQLPKDRFSAERLKGVDSTLKIQPAELGDSAVYLCASRKGQGVLNEQFFGPGTRLTVL.

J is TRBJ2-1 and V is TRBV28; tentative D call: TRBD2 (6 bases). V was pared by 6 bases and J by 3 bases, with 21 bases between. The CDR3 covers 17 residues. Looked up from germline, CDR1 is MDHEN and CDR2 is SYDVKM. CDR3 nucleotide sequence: TGTGCCAGCAGCCGGATCGCAGCGCGGGATCTCTACAATGAGCAGTTCTTC. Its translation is CASSRIAARDLYNEQFF.